A selection of T cell receptor beta chains follows, all from one sample in a study of vaccination and CD4 T cells after COVID-19. From the PCR reads, TCRdb called clonotypes with MiXCR, one entry per CDR3 protein. The profile shows some 15,000 distinct CDR3 sequences, less than 25% of them singletons. The antigens of these receptors remain unknown. The sequencing used CD4+ T cells from blood, cultured in vitro, collected after SARS-CoV-2 vaccination. These receptors all stem from a human donor who had recovered from COVID-19. CDR3s include the opening cysteine and the closing phenylalanine or tryptophan. A D gene is named only where the DNA matches it firmly. Expanded clones get a size class; other rows say once, few or many, or leave the size out.

CDR3 DNA: TGCAGTGCTAGCCCACTAGATAACACAGATACGCAGTATTTT; CDR3 protein: CSASPLDNTDTQYF; J gene: TRBJ2-3; V gene: TRBV20-1; D gene: .; clone size: few
CDR3 DNA: TGCAGCGTTGGGGGAACCTACGAGCAGTACTTC; CDR3 protein: CSVGGTYEQYF; J gene: TRBJ2-7; V gene: TRBV29-1; D gene: .; clone size: .
CDR3 DNA: TGTGCCAGCAGTCCCGGGACAGCGAACACTGAAGCTTTCTTT; CDR3 protein: CASSPGTANTEAFF; J gene: TRBJ1-1; V gene: TRBV27; D gene: TRBD1; clone size: medium-sized
CDR3 DNA: TGTGCCAGCAGTTACTCATTGGCTAGCAATCAGCCCCAGCATTTT; CDR3 protein: CASSYSLASNQPQHF; J gene: TRBJ1-5; V gene: TRBV6-5; D gene: .; clone size: few
CDR3 DNA: TGTGCCAGCAGGGGACTCGTGGGCGGCGAGCAGTACTTC; CDR3 protein: CASRGLVGGEQYF; J gene: TRBJ2-7; V gene: TRBV12-3/TRBV12-4; D gene: .; clone size: few
CDR3 DNA: TGTGCCAGCAGGGGGACTTTGATAGGCTATGGCTACACCTTC; CDR3 protein: CASRGTLIGYGYTF; J gene: TRBJ1-2; V gene: TRBV6-1; D gene: .; clone size: .
CDR3 DNA: TGTGCCAGCAGTCCCCGGGACAGGCAAGAGGCCCAGTACTTC; CDR3 protein: CASSPRDRQEAQYF; J gene: TRBJ2-5; V gene: TRBV6-2/TRBV6-3; D gene: TRBD1; clone size: .
CDR3 DNA: TGTGCCAGCAGCTTAGAGTTATCGGGGGGCGTGCATGGCTACACCTTC; CDR3 protein: CASSLELSGGVHGYTF; J gene: TRBJ1-2; V gene: TRBV7-2; D gene: .; clone size: .
CDR3 DNA: TGTGCCAGTAGTACAGGGGCGACATCTCCGAGAGGAAACACCATATATTTT; CDR3 protein: CASSTGATSPRGNTIYF; J gene: TRBJ1-3; V gene: TRBV19; D gene: .; clone size: .
CDR3 DNA: TGTGCCAGCTCACCACCGTCTCGGTCCACAGATACGCAGTATTTT; CDR3 protein: CASSPPSRSTDTQYF; J gene: TRBJ2-3; V gene: TRBV18; D gene: .; clone size: .
CDR3 DNA: TGTGCCAGCAGCCAACTAGCGGGAGGAATTGATGAGCAGTTCTTC; CDR3 protein: CASSQLAGGIDEQFF; J gene: TRBJ2-1; V gene: TRBV4-2; D gene: TRBD2; clone size: .
CDR3 DNA: TGTGCCAGCAGAGGCAGGGGGCGAAGCGGCTACACCTTC; CDR3 protein: CASRGRGRSGYTF; J gene: TRBJ1-2; V gene: TRBV28; D gene: TRBD1; clone size: .
CDR3 DNA: TGTGCCTGGAGTCAAGGGACGGTTTATGGCTACACCTTC; CDR3 protein: CAWSQGTVYGYTF; J gene: TRBJ1-2; V gene: TRBV30; D gene: .; clone size: .
CDR3 DNA: TGTGCCAGCACACGCTCATTCCTAGCGGGCAGCTCCTACGAGCAGTACTTC; CDR3 protein: CASTRSFLAGSSYEQYF; J gene: TRBJ2-7; V gene: TRBV6-1; D gene: TRBD2; clone size: .
CDR3 DNA: TGTGCCACCAGCAGGGACAGCTCCTACGAGCAGTACTTC; CDR3 protein: CATSRDSSYEQYF; J gene: TRBJ2-7; V gene: TRBV15; D gene: .; clone size: .
CDR3 DNA: TGCAGTGCTAGAGTCCCAACGGGAGCAACCTACGAGCAGTACTTC; CDR3 protein: CSARVPTGATYEQYF; J gene: TRBJ2-7; V gene: TRBV20-1; D gene: .; clone size: .
CDR3 DNA: TGTGCCAGCAGCAAGGGACTAGCGATCTACAATGAGCAGTTCTTC; CDR3 protein: CASSKGLAIYNEQFF; J gene: TRBJ2-1; V gene: TRBV7-9; D gene: TRBD2; clone size: .
CDR3 DNA: TGCGCCAGCAGTGACAATCCACAGGGTGGCGCTTTCTTT; CDR3 protein: CASSDNPQGGAFF; J gene: TRBJ1-1; V gene: TRBV10-1; D gene: .; clone size: few
CDR3 DNA: TGTGCCAGCAGTCATACGCAGGGAAAATGGTACTACGAGCAGTACTTC; CDR3 protein: CASSHTQGKWYYEQYF; J gene: TRBJ2-7; V gene: TRBV28; D gene: .; clone size: .
CDR3 DNA: TGTGCCAGAAGCTCACAGGGGGACACTGAAGCTTTCTTT; CDR3 protein: CARSSQGDTEAFF; J gene: TRBJ1-1; V gene: TRBV5-3; D gene: TRBD1; clone size: .
CDR3 DNA: TGCAGTGCTAGAGTTGGAGGGCGGAGTGAAGCTTTCTTT; CDR3 protein: CSARVGGRSEAFF; J gene: TRBJ1-1; V gene: TRBV20-1; D gene: .; clone size: medium-sized
CDR3 DNA: TGTGCCACCAAACCTGGGGGCCTAGCGGGAGGCCTCTCCTACAATGAGCAGTTCTTC; CDR3 protein: CATKPGGLAGGLSYNEQFF; J gene: TRBJ2-1; V gene: TRBV7-2; D gene: TRBD2; clone size: .
CDR3 DNA: TGTGCCAGCAGCTTAGACGCAGGGACAGATACGCAGTATTTT; CDR3 protein: CASSLDAGTDTQYF; J gene: TRBJ2-3; V gene: TRBV11-3; D gene: .; clone size: few
CDR3 DNA: TGTGCCAGCAGCCTCAGGACAGGGGCCAGGAATACGCAGTATTTT; CDR3 protein: CASSLRTGARNTQYF; J gene: TRBJ2-3; V gene: TRBV12-3/TRBV12-4; D gene: TRBD1; clone size: .
CDR3 DNA: TGTGCCAGCAGCTTACAACAGGGCGTCACCTACGAGCAGTACTTC; CDR3 protein: CASSLQQGVTYEQYF; J gene: TRBJ2-7; V gene: TRBV7-2; D gene: .; clone size: .
CDR3 DNA: TGTGCCAGCAGCCAGAGCCTGAATGAGCAGTTCTTC; CDR3 protein: CASSQSLNEQFF; J gene: TRBJ2-1; V gene: TRBV7-2; D gene: .; clone size: .
CDR3 DNA: TGTGCCAGCAGCTTGATGGCTGGGACAGGGGGCGGAGGCTACACCTTC; CDR3 protein: CASSLMAGTGGGGYTF; J gene: TRBJ1-2; V gene: TRBV11-2; D gene: TRBD1; clone size: few
CDR3 DNA: TGTGCCAGCAGCCGACAGGCTTTGGGTGGCTACACCTTC; CDR3 protein: CASSRQALGGYTF; J gene: TRBJ1-2; V gene: TRBV7-6; D gene: .; clone size: few
CDR3 DNA: TGCAGTGCTAGAGTTGGGGGAGGCAATGAGCAGTTCTTC; CDR3 protein: CSARVGGGNEQFF; J gene: TRBJ2-1; V gene: TRBV20-1; D gene: .; clone size: .
CDR3 DNA: TGTGCCACCAGTGATTGGGGCGGGGGGGCCTACAATGAGCAGTTCTTC; CDR3 protein: CATSDWGGGAYNEQFF; J gene: TRBJ2-1; V gene: TRBV24-1; D gene: TRBD2; clone size: few
CDR3 DNA: TGTGCCAGCAGCCCGACTAGCGGGAGAATATATGAGCAGTTCTTC; CDR3 protein: CASSPTSGRIYEQFF; J gene: TRBJ2-1; V gene: TRBV7-3; D gene: TRBD2; clone size: few
CDR3 DNA: TGTGCCAGCAGAGGCTCGACAGGGGGAGGTAGTGATTCACCCCTCCACTTT; CDR3 protein: CASRGSTGGGSDSPLHF; J gene: TRBJ1-6; V gene: TRBV6-1; D gene: TRBD1; clone size: .
CDR3 DNA: TGTGCCAGCAGCCCAGCGGCAGGGGGGACCGCTGAAGCTTTCTTT; CDR3 protein: CASSPAAGGTAEAFF; J gene: TRBJ1-1; V gene: TRBV28; D gene: TRBD1; clone size: .
CDR3 DNA: TGTGCCAGCAGCCAACTAGGGACCATATATTTT; CDR3 protein: CASSQLGTIYF; J gene: TRBJ1-3; V gene: TRBV7-9; D gene: .; clone size: .
CDR3 DNA: TGTGCCAGCAGCTCGGGACAGCCACAAGAGACCCAGTACTTC; CDR3 protein: CASSSGQPQETQYF; J gene: TRBJ2-5; V gene: TRBV7-9; D gene: TRBD1; clone size: medium-sized
CDR3 DNA: TGTGCCAGCAGGGCTAATCAGGGGGTGGGCAGGGACCAGTACTTC; CDR3 protein: CASRANQGVGRDQYF; J gene: TRBJ2-5; V gene: TRBV6-1; D gene: TRBD1; clone size: medium-sized
CDR3 DNA: TGTGCCAGCAGCCGGGACAGGCGACAAAACTATGGCTACACCTTC; CDR3 protein: CASSRDRRQNYGYTF; J gene: TRBJ1-2; V gene: TRBV14; D gene: TRBD1; clone size: .
CDR3 DNA: TGCGCCAGCAGCCAAGCGGGGGGAGTAGCGGGAGGCCGTTATACGCAGTATTTT; CDR3 protein: CASSQAGGVAGGRYTQYF; J gene: TRBJ2-3; V gene: TRBV4-3; D gene: TRBD2; clone size: .
CDR3 DNA: TGTGCCATTACTCTACCTGGCGGAGGCGGTGGCTACACCTTC; CDR3 protein: CAITLPGGGGGYTF; J gene: TRBJ1-2; V gene: TRBV19; D gene: .; clone size: medium-sized
CDR3 DNA: TGTGCCAGCAGCCCCTACTACTACAATGAGCAGTTCTTC; CDR3 protein: CASSPYYYNEQFF; J gene: TRBJ2-1; V gene: TRBV7-2; D gene: .; clone size: few
CDR3 DNA: TGTGCCAGCAGTTGGAATGGACAGGGGATCAACACCGGGGAGCTGTTTTTT; CDR3 protein: CASSWNGQGINTGELFF; J gene: TRBJ2-2; V gene: TRBV6-2/TRBV6-3; D gene: TRBD1; clone size: .
CDR3 DNA: TGTGCCAGTGGGTTCGGGGAGACCCAGTACTTC; CDR3 protein: CASGFGETQYF; J gene: TRBJ2-5; V gene: TRBV19; D gene: .; clone size: .
CDR3 DNA: TGTGCCAGCACCTCGGGGGCGGCGCAGTTCTTC; CDR3 protein: CASTSGAAQFF; J gene: TRBJ2-1; V gene: TRBV7-9; D gene: .; clone size: few
CDR3 DNA: TGTGCCAGCAGGTCTGGGACAGCGAGCGAGCAGTACTTC; CDR3 protein: CASRSGTASEQYF; J gene: TRBJ2-7; V gene: TRBV5-4; D gene: TRBD1; clone size: .
CDR3 DNA: TGTGCCAGCAGCCCACCAGGCGGGAGAGGATCCTACGAGCAGTACTTC; CDR3 protein: CASSPPGGRGSYEQYF; J gene: TRBJ2-7; V gene: TRBV7-2; D gene: TRBD2; clone size: few
CDR3 DNA: TGTGCCAGCAGTTCCCCCAGGGGGCAGGGCACAGATACGCAGTATTTT; CDR3 protein: CASSSPRGQGTDTQYF; J gene: TRBJ2-3; V gene: TRBV6-5; D gene: TRBD1; clone size: .
CDR3 DNA: TGCAGTGCTAGAGGAGACCGGACAGGGCGCGAGCAGTACTTC; CDR3 protein: CSARGDRTGREQYF; J gene: TRBJ2-7; V gene: TRBV20-1; D gene: TRBD1; clone size: .
CDR3 DNA: TGTGCCAGCTCCATGCGGGGACAACTAAACACTGAAGCTTTCTTT; CDR3 protein: CASSMRGQLNTEAFF; J gene: TRBJ1-1; V gene: TRBV7-6; D gene: .; clone size: few